These 9 T cell receptor beta chains were sequenced from one sample in a study of control samples from healthy donors and cancer patients. Sequenced by immunoSEQ multiplex PCR; TCRdb stores in-frame clones only, minus some. This table has roughly 28,000 clones, 65% to 80% appearing once. Material for sequencing was PBMCs. Receptors were obtained from a man aged 60 to 75 with head and neck cancer.

CDR3 DNA: TGTGCCAGCAGTCTGGGACGGATCTACACCGGGGAGCTGTTTTTT. Translating gives CASSLGRIYTGELFF. The chain recombines TRBV28 with TRBJ2-2; D may be TRBD1 or TRBD2 (5 bases each). The germline gives CDR1 MDHEN, CDR2 SYDVKM. CDR3 length: 15 residues. Deletions cut 5 bases from V and 3 bases from J, with 13 bases between.

The chain carries TRBV5-1 and TRBJ1-2; TRBD1 matches at 9 bases. This CDR3 spans 14 amino acids. V was clipped by 4 bases and J by 5 bases; unmatched bases: 6. Looked up from germline, CDR1 is SGHRS and CDR2 is YFSETQ. The CDR3 DNA follows: TGCGCCAGCAGCCCCCGACAGGGGGAGTATGGCTACACCTTC. Translated: CASSPRQGEYGYTF.

The rearrangement links TRBV7-9 to TRBJ2-7; D not resolved. V gave up 2 bases and J gave up 0 bases, with 14 bases separating them. CDR3 size: 16 residues. Germline lookup yields CDR1 SEHNR and CDR2 FQNEAQ (reference sequence). The CDR3 region has the DNA TGTGCCAGCAGCTTACCGCCTGCGAGCAGCTCCTACGAGCAGTACTTC. Translated: CASSLPPASSSYEQYF.

V usage is TRBV28 and J usage is TRBJ2-3, with TRBD1 identical over 9 bases. V lost 5 bases, J lost 4 bases, and 10 bases stayed unmatched. This CDR3 is 16 amino acids long. CDR1 and CDR2 (germline): MDHEN, SYDVKM. CDR3 loop: CASSPYRGPSPDTQYF. As DNA, the CDR3 is TGTGCCAGCAGTCCGTACAGGGGGCCCAGTCCAGATACGCAGTATTTT.

The rearrangement uses TRBV6-2 or TRBV6-3 and TRBJ2-2; 12 bases are shared with TRBD2. The CDR3 totals 16 residues. Trimming took 2 bases from V and 7 from J; bases not matched to a gene: 5. The germline gives CDR1 MNHEY, CDR2 SVGEGT. The CDR3 bases are TGTGCCAGCAGTTACCGACTAGCGGGAGCGATCGGGGAGCTGTTTTTT. Protein: CASSYRLAGAIGELFF.

By its share, this clone is medium-sized. The chain couples TRBV7-9 to TRBJ2-1; tentatively, D is TRBD2 (6 bases). V lost 3 bases and J 8 bases, leaving 11 bases between the germline ends. This CDR3 region has 13 residues. The germline CDR1 and CDR2 sequences are SEHNR and FQNEAQ (reference sequence). The CDR3 DNA reads TGTGCCAGCAGCTTGTCTAGCGACCATGAGCAGTTCTTC. It translates to CASSLSSDHEQFF.

This rearrangement joins TRBV7-9 to TRBJ2-3; maybe TRBD2 (5 bases). V was shortened by 4 bases and J by 0 bases, with 14 bases between the two germline ends. The CDR3 loop spans 16 amino acids. Per germline, CDR1 SEHNR and CDR2 FQNEAQ (reference sequence). The CDR3 coding sequence is TGTGCCAGCAGCTCTAACGGGGTGAAAAGCACAGATACGCAGTATTTT. Amino acid sequence: CASSSNGVKSTDTQYF.

The chain couples TRBV28 to TRBJ2-7; no definite D call. Deletions cut 5 bases from V and 6 bases from J, with 11 bases between. Germline V gene lookup returns CDR1 MDHEN and CDR2 SYDVKM. This CDR3 comprises 12 residues. The CDR3 loop reads CASSLMVFEQYF. DNA of the CDR3: TGTGCCAGCAGTCTTATGGTTTTCGAGCAGTACTTC.

The chain couples TRBV7-9 to TRBJ1-4; 7 positions match TRBD1. Trimming removed 2 bases from V and 8 bases from J; junction bases left unmatched: 8. CDR3 length: 15 amino acids. Germline loops: CDR1 SEHNR, CDR2 FQNEAQ (reference sequence). CDR3: CASSLTGTANEKLFF. The CDR3, as DNA: TGTGCCAGCAGCTTAACCGGGACAGCAAACGAAAAACTGTTTTTT.